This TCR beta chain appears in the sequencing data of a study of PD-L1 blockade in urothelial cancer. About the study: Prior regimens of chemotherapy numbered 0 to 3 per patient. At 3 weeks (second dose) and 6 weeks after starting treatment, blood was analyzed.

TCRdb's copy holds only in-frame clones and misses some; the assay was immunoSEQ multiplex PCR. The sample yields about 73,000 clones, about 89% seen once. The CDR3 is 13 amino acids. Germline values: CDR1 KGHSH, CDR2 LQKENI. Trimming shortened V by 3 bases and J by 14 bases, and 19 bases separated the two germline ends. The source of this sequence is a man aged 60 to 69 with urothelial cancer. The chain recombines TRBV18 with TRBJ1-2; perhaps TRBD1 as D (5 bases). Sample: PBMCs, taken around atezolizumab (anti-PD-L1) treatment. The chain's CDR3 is CASSPRDGDIGTF. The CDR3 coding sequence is TGTGCCAGCTCACCGCGGGACGGTGACATAGGGACCTTC.